This T cell receptor (beta chain) stems from a study of T-cell memory formation after mild COVID-19. Study findings and constraints: A subset of responding clones appeared in pre-infection memory, suggesting cross-reactive memory joined. Contracting clones localized mainly to CM and EM when CD4+ and mainly to EMRA when CD8+.

This clonotype was seen a few times. The antigen is undetermined. A 5'RACE reaction primed in the constant segment made cDNA libraries of TCR alpha and TCR beta, and these carried sample barcodes and UMIs. A single record per CDR3 protein comes from TCRdb applying MiXCR to the 5' RACE reads. Of a few hundred thousand distinct CDR3 sequences listed, 15% to 20% are singletons. This clonotype was sampled from a young man who had mild COVID-19 (a few samples of this study predate the infection). Cell type and time point are not known. Sequencing was carried out using PBMCs or a T cell subset sorted from them (not recorded which).

The chain's CDR3 is CANQDRKSNQPQHF. The CDR3 DNA reads TGTGCCAACCAGGACAGAAAAAGCAATCAGCCCCAGCATTTT. This chain links TRBV9 with TRBJ1-5; D might be TRBD1 (6 bases). The CDR3 runs to 14 residues. The ends were cut back, 9 bases at V and 1 base at J, with 14 bases in the middle. Germline V gene lookup returns CDR1 SGDLS and CDR2 YYNGEE.